Included here is one TCR beta chain sequence, with context. The antigen is undetermined. The CDR3 end lies 3 residues beyond the end of the read and is filled in from the germline J gene. The record originates from a study of T cell clonality in common variable immunodeficiency. TCRdb keeps only in-frame clones here, not all; method: immunoSEQ multiplex PCR. The sample counts fewer than 65,000 clones, none seen once; the ten largest own roughly 0.83%. The CDR3 runs 13 residues. Trimming removed 4 bases at V and 5 bases at J, with 10 bases between. In germline, CDR1 is SEHNR, CDR2 FQNEAQ (reference sequence). Study-level points and caveats: TCRbeta clonality was increased in CVID versus healthy controls. Compared with controls, CVID subjects had fewer shared TCRbeta clones.

The receptor's source is a person aged 18-70 years in good health. The sequenced material came from peripheral blood mononuclear cells. The chain carries TRBV7-9 and TRBJ2-3; D may be TRBD2 (5 bases). The CDR3 region is CASSSPAGDTQYF. The covered CDR3 bases are TGTGCCAGCAGCTCACCCGCGGGAGATACG.